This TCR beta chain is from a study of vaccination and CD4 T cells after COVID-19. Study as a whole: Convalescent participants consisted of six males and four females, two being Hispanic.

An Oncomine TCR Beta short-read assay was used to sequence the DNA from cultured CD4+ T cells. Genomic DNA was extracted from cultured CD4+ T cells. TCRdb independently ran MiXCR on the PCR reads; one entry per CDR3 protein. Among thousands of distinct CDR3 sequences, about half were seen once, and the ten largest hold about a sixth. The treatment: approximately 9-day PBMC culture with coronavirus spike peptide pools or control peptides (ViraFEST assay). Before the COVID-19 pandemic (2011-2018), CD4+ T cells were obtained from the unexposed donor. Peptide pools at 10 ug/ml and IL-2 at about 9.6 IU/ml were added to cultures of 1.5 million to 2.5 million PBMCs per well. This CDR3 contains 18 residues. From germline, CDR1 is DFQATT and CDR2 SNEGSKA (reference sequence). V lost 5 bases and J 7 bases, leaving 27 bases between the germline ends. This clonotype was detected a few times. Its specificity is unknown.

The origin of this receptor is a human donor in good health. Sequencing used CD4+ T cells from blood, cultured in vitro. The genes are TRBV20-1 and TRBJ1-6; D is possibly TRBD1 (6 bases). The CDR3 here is CSAGSARRGEGWNSPLHF. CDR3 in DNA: TGCAGTGCTGGGAGTGCTCGTAGGGGGGAGGGTTGGAATTCACCCCTCCACTTT.